This record concerns one T cell receptor beta chain sequence. Its antigen remains unidentified. The record originates from a study of T cell repertoires in cytomegalovirus infection. Each CDR3 protein is one row after TCRdb ran MiXCR on the reads. There are 200,000 to 300,000 distinct CDR3 sequences in the sample; over 9% occur only once, and 1.6% lies in the top ten. The CDR3 contains 19 residues. Germline assignment: CDR1 MGHDK and CDR2 SYGVNS. Deletions cut 3 bases from V and 1 base from J, with 25 bases between. Findings and limits, study-wide: HLA-C-restricted CMV-specific TCR beta clonotypes were dominant in the ex vivo response.

Sequencing was done on a sample of PBMCs. The clonotype was recovered from a human donor in good health (CMV status not recorded). Some clones in this sample may be carry-over from other donors' samples. The V call is TRBV25-1, the J call TRBJ2-7; TRBD2 might be the D (5 bases). The DNA for the CDR3 is TGTGCCAGCAGTGAGAATAGTGGGAGATTCGCCCTCGGGTCCTACGAGCAGTACTTC. Amino acids: CASSENSGRFALGSYEQYF.